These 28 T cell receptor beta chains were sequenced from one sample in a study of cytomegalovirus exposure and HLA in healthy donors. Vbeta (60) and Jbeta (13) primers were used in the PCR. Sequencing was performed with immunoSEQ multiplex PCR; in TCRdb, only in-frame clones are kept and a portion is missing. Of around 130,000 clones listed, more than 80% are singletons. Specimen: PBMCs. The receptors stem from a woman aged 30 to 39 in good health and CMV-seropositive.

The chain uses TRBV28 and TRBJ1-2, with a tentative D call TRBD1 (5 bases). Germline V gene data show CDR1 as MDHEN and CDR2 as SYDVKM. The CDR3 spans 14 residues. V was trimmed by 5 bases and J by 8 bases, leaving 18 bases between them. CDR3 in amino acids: CASSQISGIMGYTF. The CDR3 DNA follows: TGTGCCAGCAGTCAAATATCAGGGATTATGGGCTACACCTTC.

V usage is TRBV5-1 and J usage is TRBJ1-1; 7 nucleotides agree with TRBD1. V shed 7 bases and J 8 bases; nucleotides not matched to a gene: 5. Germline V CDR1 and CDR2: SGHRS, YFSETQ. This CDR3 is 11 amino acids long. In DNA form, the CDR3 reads TGCGCCAGCGGTACGACAGGGGAAGCTTTCTTT. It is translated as CASGTTGEAFF.

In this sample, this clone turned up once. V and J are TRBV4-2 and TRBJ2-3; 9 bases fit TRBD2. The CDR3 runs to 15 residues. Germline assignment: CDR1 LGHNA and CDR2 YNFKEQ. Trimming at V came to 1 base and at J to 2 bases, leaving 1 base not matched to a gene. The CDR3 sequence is CASSQASGVTDTQYF. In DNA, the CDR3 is TGTGCCAGCAGCCAAGCTAGCGGGGTCACAGATACGCAGTATTTT.

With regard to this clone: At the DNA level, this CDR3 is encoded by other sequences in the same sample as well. This CDR3 reads CASSSGQGSYEQYF. The DNA for the CDR3 is TGCGCCAGCAGCTCGGGACAGGGATCCTACGAGCAGTACTTC. This chain joins TRBV5-1 and TRBJ2-7; 9 positions agree with TRBD1. Germline loops: CDR1 SGHRS, CDR2 YFSETQ. CDR3 size: 14 residues. V shed 3 bases and J 1 base; nucleotides not matched to a gene: 2.

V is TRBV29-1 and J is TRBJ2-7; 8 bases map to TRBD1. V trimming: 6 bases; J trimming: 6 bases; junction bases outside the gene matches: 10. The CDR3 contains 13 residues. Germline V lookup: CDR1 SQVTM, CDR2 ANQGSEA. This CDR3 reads CSVGTGEYGEQYF. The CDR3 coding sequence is TGCAGCGTGGGGACAGGCGAATATGGCGAGCAGTACTTC.

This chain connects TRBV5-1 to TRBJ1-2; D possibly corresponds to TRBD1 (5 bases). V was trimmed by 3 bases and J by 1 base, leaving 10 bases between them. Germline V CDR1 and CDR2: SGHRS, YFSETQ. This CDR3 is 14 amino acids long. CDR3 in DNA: TGCGCCAGCAGCTCCCTCGGGGGTAACTATGGCTACACCTTC. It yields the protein CASSSLGGNYGYTF.

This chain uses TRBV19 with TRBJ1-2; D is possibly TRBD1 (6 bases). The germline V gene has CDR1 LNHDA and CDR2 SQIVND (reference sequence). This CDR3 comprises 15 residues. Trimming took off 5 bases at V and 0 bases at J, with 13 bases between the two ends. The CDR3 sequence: CASSPGHPTNYGYTF. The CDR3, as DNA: TGTGCCAGTAGTCCGGGACACCCTACTAACTATGGCTACACCTTC.

The CDR3 DNA reads as TGTGCCAGCAGCAGCAATTCAGGGACAGGGGGTGGCTACACCTTC. Translating gives CASSSNSGTGGGYTF. This chain uses TRBV11-2 with TRBJ1-2; 11 bases align to TRBD1. The V segment lost 5 bases and the J segment 7 bases; nucleotides outside the gene matches: 9. The CDR3 contains 15 residues. Per germline, CDR1 SGHAT and CDR2 FQNNGV.

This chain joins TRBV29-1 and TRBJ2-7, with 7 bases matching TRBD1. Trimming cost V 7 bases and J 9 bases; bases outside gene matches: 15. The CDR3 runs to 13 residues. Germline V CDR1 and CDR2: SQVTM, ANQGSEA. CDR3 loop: CSGRDRALSGQYF. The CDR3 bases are TGCAGCGGTCGAGACAGGGCTTTGAGCGGGCAGTACTTC.

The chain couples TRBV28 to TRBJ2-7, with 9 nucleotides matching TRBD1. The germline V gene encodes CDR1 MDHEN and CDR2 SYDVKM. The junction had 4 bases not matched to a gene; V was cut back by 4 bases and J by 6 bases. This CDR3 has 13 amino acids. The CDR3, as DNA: TGTGCCAGCAGTTCCGGGACAGGGTTCGAGCAGTACTTC. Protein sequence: CASSSGTGFEQYF.

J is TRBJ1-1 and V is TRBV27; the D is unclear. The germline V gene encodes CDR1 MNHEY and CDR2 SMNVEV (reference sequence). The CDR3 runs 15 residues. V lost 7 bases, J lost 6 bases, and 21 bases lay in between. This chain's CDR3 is CASTLYWPPGAEAFF. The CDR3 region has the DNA TGTGCCAGCACCCTTTACTGGCCCCCTGGAGCTGAAGCTTTCTTT.

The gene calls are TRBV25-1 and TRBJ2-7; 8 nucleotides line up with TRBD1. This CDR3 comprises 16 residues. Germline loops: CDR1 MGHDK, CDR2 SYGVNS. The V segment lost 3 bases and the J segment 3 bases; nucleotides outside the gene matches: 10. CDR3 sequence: CASSDANRGQDYEQYF. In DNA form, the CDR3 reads TGTGCCAGCAGTGACGCCAATAGGGGACAGGACTACGAGCAGTACTTC.

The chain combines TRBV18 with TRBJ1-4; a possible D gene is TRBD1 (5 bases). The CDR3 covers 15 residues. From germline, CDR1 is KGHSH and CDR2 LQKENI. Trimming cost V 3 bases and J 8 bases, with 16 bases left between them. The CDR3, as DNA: TGTGCCAGCTCACCTGGGCAGGGCAGCGCGGAAAAACTGTTTTTT. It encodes CASSPGQGSAEKLFF.

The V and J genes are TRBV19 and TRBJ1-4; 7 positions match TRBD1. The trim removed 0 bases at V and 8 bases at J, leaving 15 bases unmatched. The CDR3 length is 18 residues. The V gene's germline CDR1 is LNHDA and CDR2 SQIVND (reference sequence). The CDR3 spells CASSIDPDRVGNKEKLFF. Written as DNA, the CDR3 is TGTGCCAGTAGTATAGATCCAGACAGGGTGGGGAATAAGGAAAAACTGTTTTTT.

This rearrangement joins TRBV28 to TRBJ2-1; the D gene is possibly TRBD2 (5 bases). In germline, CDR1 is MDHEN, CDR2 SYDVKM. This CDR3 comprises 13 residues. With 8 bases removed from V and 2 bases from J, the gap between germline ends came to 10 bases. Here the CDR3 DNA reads TGTGCCAGCGAGGGCGGTCCCTACAATGAGCAGTTCTTC. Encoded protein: CASEGGPYNEQFF.

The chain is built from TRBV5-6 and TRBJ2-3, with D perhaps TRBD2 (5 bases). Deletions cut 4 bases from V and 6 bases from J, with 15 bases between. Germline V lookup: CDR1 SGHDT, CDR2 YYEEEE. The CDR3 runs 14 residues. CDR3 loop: CASSPPGLGDTQYF. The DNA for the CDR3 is TGTGCCAGCAGCCCACCCGGACTGGGGGATACGCAGTATTTT.

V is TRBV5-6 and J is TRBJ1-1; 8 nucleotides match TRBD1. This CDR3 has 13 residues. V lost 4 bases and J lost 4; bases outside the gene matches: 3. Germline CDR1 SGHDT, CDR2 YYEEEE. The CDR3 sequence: CASSSTGGTEAFF. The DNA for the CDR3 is TGTGCCAGCAGCAGCACAGGGGGCACTGAAGCTTTCTTT.

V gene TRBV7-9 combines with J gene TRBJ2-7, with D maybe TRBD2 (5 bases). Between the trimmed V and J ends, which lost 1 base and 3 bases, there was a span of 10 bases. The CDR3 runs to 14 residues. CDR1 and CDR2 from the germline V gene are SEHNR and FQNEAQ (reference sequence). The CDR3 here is CASSLEAGGYEQYF. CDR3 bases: TGTGCCAGCAGCTTAGAGGCGGGTGGCTACGAGCAGTACTTC.

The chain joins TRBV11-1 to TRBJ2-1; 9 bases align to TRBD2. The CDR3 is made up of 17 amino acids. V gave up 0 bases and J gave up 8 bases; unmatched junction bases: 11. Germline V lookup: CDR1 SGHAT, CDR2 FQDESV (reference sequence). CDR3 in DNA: TGTGCCAGCAGCTTAGCGCCGGGACTAGCTGTCGGCTATGAGCAGTTCTTC. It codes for CASSLAPGLAVGYEQFF.

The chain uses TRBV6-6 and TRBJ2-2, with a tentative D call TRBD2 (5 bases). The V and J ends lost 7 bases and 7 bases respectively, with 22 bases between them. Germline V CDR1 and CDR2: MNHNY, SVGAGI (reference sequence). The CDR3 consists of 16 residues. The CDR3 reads CASTALRSGSSGELFF. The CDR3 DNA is TGTGCCAGCACCGCCCTTAGGAGTGGGAGTAGCGGGGAGCTGTTTTTT.

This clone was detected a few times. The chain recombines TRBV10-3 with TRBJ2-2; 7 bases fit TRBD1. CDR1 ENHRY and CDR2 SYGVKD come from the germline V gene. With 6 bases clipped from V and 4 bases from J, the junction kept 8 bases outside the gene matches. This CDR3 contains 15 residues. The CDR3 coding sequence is TGTGCCATCAGGGGGGACAGCACAGCCACCGGGGAGCTGTTTTTT. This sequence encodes CAIRGDSTATGELFF.

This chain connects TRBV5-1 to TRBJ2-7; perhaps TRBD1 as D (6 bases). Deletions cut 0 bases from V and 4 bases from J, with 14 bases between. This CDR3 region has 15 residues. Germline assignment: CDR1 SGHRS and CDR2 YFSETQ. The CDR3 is CASSLELGAGYEQYF. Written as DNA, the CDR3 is TGCGCCAGCAGCTTGGAGCTGGGGGCAGGATACGAGCAGTACTTC.

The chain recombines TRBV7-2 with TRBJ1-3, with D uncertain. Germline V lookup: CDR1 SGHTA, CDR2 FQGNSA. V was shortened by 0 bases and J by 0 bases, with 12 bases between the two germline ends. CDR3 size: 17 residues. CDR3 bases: TGTGCCAGCAGCTTAGCGAGCGGCCTCAGCTCTGGAAACACCATATATTTT. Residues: CASSLASGLSSGNTIYF.

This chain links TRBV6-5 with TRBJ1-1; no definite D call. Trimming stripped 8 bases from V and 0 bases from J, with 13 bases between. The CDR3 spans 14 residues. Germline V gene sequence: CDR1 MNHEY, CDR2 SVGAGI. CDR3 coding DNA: TGTGCCAGCTCATCAGGACTTATGAACACTGAAGCTTTCTTT. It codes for CASSSGLMNTEAFF.

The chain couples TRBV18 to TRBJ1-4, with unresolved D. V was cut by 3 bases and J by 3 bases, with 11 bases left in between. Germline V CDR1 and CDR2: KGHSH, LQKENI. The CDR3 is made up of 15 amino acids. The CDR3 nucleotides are TGTGCCAGCTCACCCTTGACACTAGCTAATGAAAAACTGTTTTTT. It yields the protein CASSPLTLANEKLFF.

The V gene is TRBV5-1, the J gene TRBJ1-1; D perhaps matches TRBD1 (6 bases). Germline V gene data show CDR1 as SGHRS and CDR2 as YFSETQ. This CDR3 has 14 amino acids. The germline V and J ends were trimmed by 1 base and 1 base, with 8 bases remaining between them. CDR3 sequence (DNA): TGCGCCAGCAGCTTGCAGACAGGGAACACTGAAGCTTTCTTT. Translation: CASSLQTGNTEAFF. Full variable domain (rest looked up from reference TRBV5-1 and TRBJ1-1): KAGVTQTPRYLIKTRGQQVTLSCSPISGHRSVSWYQQTPGQGLQFLFEYFSETQRNKGNFPGRFSGRQFSNSRSEMNVSTLELGDSALYLCASSLQTGNTEAFFGQGTRLTVV.

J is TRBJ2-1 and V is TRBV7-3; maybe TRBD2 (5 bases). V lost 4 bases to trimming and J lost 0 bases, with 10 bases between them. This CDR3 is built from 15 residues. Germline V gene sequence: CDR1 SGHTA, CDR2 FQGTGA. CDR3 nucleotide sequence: TGTGCCAGCAGCTCAGCGGAGGCCTCCTACAATGAGCAGTTCTTC. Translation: CASSSAEASYNEQFF.

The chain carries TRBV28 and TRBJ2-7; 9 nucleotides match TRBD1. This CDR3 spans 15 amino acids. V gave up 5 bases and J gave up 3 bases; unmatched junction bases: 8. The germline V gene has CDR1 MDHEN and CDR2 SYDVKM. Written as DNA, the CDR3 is TGTGCCAGCAGTCCTCCCGGGACAGGGCGCTACGAGCAGTACTTC. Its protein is CASSPPGTGRYEQYF.